This note documents a single T cell receptor (beta chain) sequence. Its antigen is unknown. TCRdb reanalysed the reads using MiXCR and keeps one entry per CDR3 protein. The sample includes about 700,000 distinct CDR3 sequences, around 32% seen only once; the top ten take over 15%. These data originate in a study of T cell repertoires in cytomegalovirus infection. For the study at large: It can be stated that public TCR beta signatures indicated CMV infection as well as a matching HLA type.

This CDR3 has 17 residues. The ends were cut back, 0 bases at V and 2 bases at J, with 16 bases in the middle. CDR1 and CDR2 from the germline V gene are MNHEY and SMNVEV (reference sequence). General study points: Ex vivo responses were dominated by HLA-C-restricted CMV-specific TCR beta clonotypes. Cumulative public TCR beta family frequency identified CMV carriers with the relevant HLA.

This material consisted of cultured PBMCs, taken from culture after CMV antigen stimulation. The gene calls are TRBV27 and TRBJ1-1, with D hard to call. The TCR was taken from a human donor in good health (CMV status not recorded). Some clones in this sample may be carry-over from other donors' samples. The CDR3 bases are TGTGCCAGCAGTTTATCGTCTTTGCGACACCTAAACACTGAAGCTTTCTTT. This codes for CASSLSSLRHLNTEAFF.